These 6 T cell receptor beta chains were all obtained from the same sample, sequenced in a study of cytomegalovirus exposure and HLA in healthy donors (dated by TCRdb to 2015 to 2018). Libraries were prepared through the immunoSEQ multiplex PCR assay. For the multiplex PCR, a mixture combining 60 forward primers for TCR Vbeta segments and 13 reverse primers for TCR Jbeta segments was used. This is the immuneACCESS table as TCRdb keeps it, with only in-frame sequences that have V and J called. A part of the clones is gone; compared with another copy, unresolved V genes explain less than half, and the rest is unexplained. Here the sample has about 98,000 clones; less than 85% occur a single time. Together, the top ten hold just over 2.5% of the sample. Sequencing was performed on PBMCs. The receptors stem from a man aged 35-49 years in good health and CMV-seronegative.

This sequence joins TRBV6-1 and TRBJ2-3; TRBD2 is a possible D gene (6 bases). Germline CDR1 and CDR2: MNHNS and SASEGT. There are 18 residues in the CDR3. Deletions cut 4 bases from V and 1 base from J, with 21 bases between. In nucleotides, the CDR3 is TGTGCCAGCAGTGGGTATAGCTGGGTCGGCGGGGGCACAGATACGCAGTATTTT. Translated, it gives CASSGYSWVGGGTDTQYF.

The chain is built from TRBV9 and TRBJ2-3; 14 nucleotides match TRBD2. Germline V gives CDR1 SGDLS, CDR2 YYNGEE. Trimming removed 3 bases from V and 4 bases from J; junction bases left unmatched: 7. The CDR3 totals 17 residues. The chain's CDR3 is CASSELTSGGAADTQYF. CDR3 nucleotides: TGTGCCAGCAGCGAACTGACTAGCGGGGGGGCCGCAGATACGCAGTATTTT. The full variable domain, its missing parts supplied by reference TRBV9 and TRBJ2-3, is DSGVTQTPKHLITATGQRVTLRCSPRSGDLSVYWYQQSLDQGLQFLIQYYNGEERAKGNILERFSAQQFPDLHSELNLSSLELGDSALYFCASSELTSGGAADTQYFGPGTRLTVL.

This clone is a singleton in its sample. This chain uses TRBV9 with TRBJ1-6, with D maybe TRBD1 (6 bases). V dropped 3 bases and J dropped 5 bases, with 12 bases sitting between them. Germline CDR1 and CDR2: SGDLS and YYNGEE. The CDR3 is made up of 15 amino acids. CDR3 amino acids: CASSARDTDNSPLHF. DNA for the CDR3: TGTGCCAGCAGCGCCCGGGACACCGATAATTCACCCCTCCACTTT.

The V and J genes are TRBV5-1 and TRBJ1-6, with no clear D. The CDR3 contains 16 residues. Trimming took off 2 bases at V and 3 bases at J, with 12 bases between the two ends. Germline CDR1 reads SGHRS; CDR2 reads YFSETQ. The CDR3 sequence is CASSFSSLDYNSPLHF. In DNA form, the CDR3 reads TGCGCCAGCAGCTTTAGCTCCTTGGACTATAATTCACCCCTCCACTTT.

This chain joins TRBV6-4 and TRBJ1-6; D uncertain. Trimming stripped 2 bases from V and 9 bases from J, with 11 bases between. CDR1 MRHNA and CDR2 SNTAGT come from the germline V gene. This CDR3 contains 14 residues. The CDR3 protein is CASSDEVGGSPLHF. In nucleotides, the CDR3 is TGTGCCAGCAGTGACGAGGTCGGTGGTTCACCCCTCCACTTT.

The chain links TRBV29-1 to TRBJ2-7; 7 nucleotides align to TRBD2. Per the germline V gene, CDR1 is SQVTM and CDR2 is ANQGSEA. The CDR3 is made up of 14 amino acids. The V gene end was trimmed by 1 base and the J gene end by 3 bases; junction bases not matched to a gene: 6. The CDR3: CSVEAGGDLYEQYF. The CDR3, as DNA: TGCAGCGTTGAAGCGGGGGGAGACCTCTACGAGCAGTACTTC.